Sequencing of this TCR beta chain was carried out in a study of regulatory T cells in long-lasting Graves disease. Whole-study results and caveats: Segments TRBV28, TRBJ1-2 and TRBJ2-5 showed preferential usage in persistent disease. Only peripheral blood was studied, not thyroid tissue.

Sample time point: newly diagnosed GD, antithyroid drugs for less than 3 months. The TCR library was made from RNA that had been extracted from PBMCs in TRIzol. Graves' disease diagnosis relied on American Thyroid Association guidelines. This clonotype came up many times. Its antigen is currently unknown. The V and J ends lost 5 bases and 3 bases, in that order; junction bases with no gene match: 12. The CDR3 has 17 amino acids. Sequencing libraries for TCR beta were prepared with iRepertoire HTBI primers and Arm-PCR of CDR3 regions. TCRdb re-called the multiplex PCR reads through MiXCR, storing one row per CDR3 protein. Here the sample spans over 450,000 distinct CDR3 sequences, approximately 12% being singletons. The same sample was also used in a study of T cells in Graves' hyperthyroidism and ophthalmopathy. In that study: TCR CDR3 underwent first-round RT-PCR with the HTBI primer set.

The TCR sequence derives from a woman aged 30 to 39 with Graves disease. Sequences were derived from peripheral blood mononuclear cells (PBMCs), sampled at new diagnosis, from a patient treated with antithyroid drugs. This rearrangement joins TRBV12-3 or TRBV12-4 to TRBJ2-1, with 8 bases fitting TRBD2. Here the CDR3 DNA reads TGTGCCAGCAGTCCTCGACTGGGTAGCGGGGACTACAATGAGCAGTTCTTC. Translation gives CASSPRLGSGDYNEQFF.